The 21 T cell receptor beta chains listed next were all sequenced from one sample in a study of T cells in Graves' hyperthyroidism and ophthalmopathy (dated by TCRdb to the late 2010s). The library came from multiplex PCR. Sequencing relied on an Illumina HiSeq 2000. The TCR beta CDR3 regions were amplified from RNA transcripts. A first-round RT-PCR of the TCR CDR3 used the HTBI primer set with the Qiagen OneStep RT-PCR kit. The public reads were reanalyzed by TCRdb: fastp trimming at Q25, MiXCR alignment, in-frame beta chains only. CDR3 protein sequences are deduplicated, and each keeps its most common genes and DNA. The sample records 600,000 or so distinct CDR3 sequences, approximately 14% of which are singletons. The top ten clones comprise roughly an eighth of the sample. Material for sequencing was blood. These receptors all stem from a woman aged 50 to 65 with Graves' ophthalmopathy.

In its sample, this clonotype was seen many times. The chain has TRBV28 and TRBJ1-1; no reliable D call. The germline V gene encodes CDR1 MDHEN and CDR2 SYDVKM. V was shortened by 3 bases and J by 6 bases, with 8 bases between the two germline ends. CDR3 length equals 12 residues. The CDR3 nucleotides read TGTGCCAGCAGTTTGAAGGGATCTGAAGCTTTCTTT. Its translation is CASSLKGSEAFF.

This clonotype appeared many times. This sequence joins TRBV18 and TRBJ1-6; D may be TRBD1 (6 bases). Per the germline V gene, CDR1 is KGHSH and CDR2 is LQKENI. CDR3 length: 13 residues. The V gene lost 8 bases and the J gene lost 7 bases, with 12 bases spanning the gap. The CDR3 is CASTRDKNSPLHF. The CDR3 DNA reads as TGTGCCAGCACCCGGGACAAAAATTCACCCCTCCACTTT.

This clonotype was detected only a few times. This chain connects TRBV9 to TRBJ2-1; 9 nucleotides align to TRBD2. This CDR3 region has 15 residues. The germline V gene encodes CDR1 SGDLS and CDR2 YYNGEE. The V gene end was trimmed by 3 bases and the J gene end by 2 bases; junction bases not matched to a gene: 3. The CDR3 bases are TGTGCCAGCAGCGGACTAGCGGTACCCTACAATGAGCAGTTCTTC. Its protein product is CASSGLAVPYNEQFF.

This clonotype was counted many times. V and J are TRBV3-1 and TRBJ2-7; D unresolved. There are 13 residues in the CDR3. Trimming pared 3 bases from V and 1 base from J, leaving 7 bases between. Germline assignment: CDR1 LGHDT and CDR2 YNNKEL (reference sequence). The CDR3, as DNA: TGTGCCAGCAGCCAGAAGCAATCCTACGAGCAGTACTTC. Protein: CASSQKQSYEQYF.

This clonotype came up a few times. The chain couples TRBV18 to TRBJ2-7; TRBD1 matches 10 bases. CDR3 length: 15 residues. Losses at the gene ends were 3 bases for V and 3 bases for J; bases not matched to a gene: 5. Germline V gene lookup returns CDR1 KGHSH and CDR2 LQKENI. As DNA, the CDR3 is TGTGCCAGCTCACCTCGGACAGGGGGATACTACGAGCAGTACTTC. Amino acid sequence: CASSPRTGGYYEQYF.

This clonotype appeared many times. The chain recombines TRBV20-1 with TRBJ2-1; 7 bases match TRBD1. After removal of 0 bases from V and 1 base from J, the junction contained 18 bases not matched to a gene. Per germline, CDR1 DFQATT and CDR2 SNEGSKA (reference sequence). This CDR3 is built from 20 residues. The CDR3 loop is CSARDAQIEGAGGSYNEQFF. CDR3 sequence (DNA): TGCAGTGCTAGAGATGCCCAGATAGAAGGGGCAGGGGGATCCTACAATGAGCAGTTCTTC.

In its sample, this clonotype was seen many times. This chain connects TRBV20-1 to TRBJ2-5; 7 nucleotides match TRBD1. The CDR3 contains 16 residues. V dropped 0 bases and J dropped 5; count of bases not matched to a gene: 12. Germline CDR1 reads DFQATT; CDR2 reads SNEGSKA (reference sequence). The CDR3 region has the DNA TGCAGTGCTAGAGATCGTATAGGGGGCGATTTGGAGACCCAGTACTTC. Translating it yields CSARDRIGGDLETQYF.

This clonotype was counted many times. J is TRBJ2-6 and V is TRBV28; D call uncertain. The CDR3 is 15 amino acids. V was cut by 7 bases and J by 1 base, with 11 bases left in between. Germline CDR1 reads MDHEN; CDR2 reads SYDVKM. The CDR3 DNA reads TGTGCCAGCACCCCCCCCTCTTCTGGGGCCAACGTCCTGACTTTC. Translating it yields CASTPPSSGANVLTF.

The CDR3 DNA reads as TGCGCCAGCAGCCAAGATGCAGCGTACAGCAATCAGCCCCAGCATTTT. Translating it yields CASSQDAAYSNQPQHF. The chain employs TRBV4-3 and TRBJ1-5; D gene ambiguous. Trimming removed 0 bases at V and 1 base at J, with 10 bases between. The length of the CDR3 is 16 residues. Germline assignment: CDR1 LGHNA and CDR2 YSLEER.

The table lists this clonotype with many counts. This chain links TRBV7-2 with TRBJ2-1; perhaps TRBD1 as D (6 bases). V was trimmed by 5 bases and J by 0 bases, leaving 20 bases between them. This CDR3 has 18 residues. Germline loops: CDR1 SGHTA, CDR2 FQGNSA. CDR3 in amino acids: CASSPVLSGASSYNEQFF. CDR3 nucleotide sequence: TGTGCCAGCAGCCCCGTTCTTTCAGGGGCGAGCTCCTACAATGAGCAGTTCTTC.

The genes are TRBV19 and TRBJ1-1, with TRBD1 matching over 7 bases. The CDR3 runs to 15 residues. Germline CDR1 and CDR2: LNHDA and SQIVND (reference sequence). With V trimmed by 2 bases and J by 0 bases, 3 bases remained unmatched. The CDR3 here is CASSIRTGLNTEAFF. The CDR3 coding sequence is TGTGCCAGTAGTATACGGACAGGACTGAACACTGAAGCTTTCTTT.

This clonotype was seen a handful of times. The chain combines TRBV6-2 or TRBV6-3 with TRBJ1-5, with unresolved D. The CDR3 contains 13 residues. Trimming cost V 7 bases and J 3 bases, with 10 bases left between them. CDR1 is MNHEY, CDR2 SVGEGT, per germline. CDR3 bases: TGTGCCAGCACCTCGGATACCAATCAGCCCCAGCATTTT. This encodes CASTSDTNQPQHF.

This clonotype turned up a few times. The chain combines TRBV5-1 with TRBJ1-1, with a weak D call TRBD1 (5 bases). CDR1 and CDR2 from the germline V gene are SGHRS and YFSETQ. V gave up 0 bases and J gave up 1 base, with 16 bases separating them. The CDR3 loop spans 17 amino acids. In nucleotides, the CDR3 is TGCGCCAGCAGCTTGGCCCAGGGTCTGGATGCGAACACTGAAGCTTTCTTT. It translates to CASSLAQGLDANTEAFF.

As regards this clonotype: The CDR3 does not close with the conserved phenylalanine or tryptophan, likely indicating a read error. The chain combines TRBV27 with TRBJ2-1; a possible D gene is TRBD1 (6 bases). V was pared by 3 bases and J by 3 bases, with 6 bases between. Germline-derived CDR1 and CDR2 are MNHEY and SMNVEV (reference sequence). The CDR3 spans 13 residues. CDR3 amino acids: CASSFRGYNEQFS. The DNA of the CDR3 is TGTGCCAGCAGTTTCAGGGGCTACAATGAGCAGTTCTCC.

The chain links TRBV7-6 to TRBJ2-7; D is possibly TRBD2 (7 bases). The V gene's germline CDR1 is SGHVS and CDR2 FNYEAQ. There are 15 residues in the CDR3. V dropped 7 bases and J dropped 4 bases, with 20 bases sitting between them. CDR3 nucleotide sequence: TGTGCCAGCACCCTGGGGGGCGGGAGTACGTACGAGCAGTACTTC. It yields the protein CASTLGGGSTYEQYF.

In this sample, this clonotype turned up many times. This chain joins TRBV12-3 or TRBV12-4 and TRBJ2-1; 8 positions match TRBD1. After removal of 6 bases from V and 4 bases from J, the junction contained 14 bases not matched to a gene. CDR3 size: 17 residues. This chain's CDR3 is CASSLNPGQGTYNEQFF. The DNA of the CDR3 is TGTGCCAGCAGCTTAAACCCCGGACAGGGAACTTACAATGAGCAGTTCTTC.

This clonotype appeared many times. The CDR3 loop reads CSAWDFGGSRAYEQYF. The DNA of the CDR3 is TGCAGTGCTTGGGACTTCGGCGGGAGCCGCGCCTACGAGCAGTACTTC. The J gene is TRBJ2-7, the V gene TRBV20-1, with 7 nucleotides matching TRBD2. CDR1 and CDR2 from the germline V gene are DFQATT and SNEGSKA (reference sequence). J lost 2 bases, V lost 5 bases, and 15 bases had no gene match. The CDR3 runs 16 residues.

This clonotype was counted many times. The chain employs TRBV18 and TRBJ2-7; tentative D call: TRBD2 (6 bases). V lost 3 bases, J lost 6 bases, and 12 bases lay in between. The CDR3 runs to 13 residues. From germline, CDR1 is KGHSH and CDR2 LQKENI. The CDR3 is CASSPRLGGEQYF. The CDR3 DNA follows: TGTGCCAGCTCACCCCGACTAGGTGGCGAGCAGTACTTC.

This clonotype has ten or more counts. The chain links TRBV2 to TRBJ1-3; 9 bases map to TRBD1. V shed 5 bases, J shed 4 bases, and the junction held 9 bases outside the gene matches. Per germline, CDR1 SNHLY and CDR2 FYNNEI. CDR3 length: 16 residues. This CDR3 reads CASSRPGQGSGNTIYF. The CDR3 DNA sequence: TGTGCCAGCAGTCGCCCGGGACAGGGATCAGGAAACACCATATATTTT. The full variable domain, its missing parts supplied by reference TRBV2 and TRBJ1-3, is EPEVTQTPSHQVTQMGQEVILRCVPISNHLYFYWYRQILGQKVEFLVSFYNNEISEKSEIFDDQFSVERPDGSNFTLKIRSTKLEDSAMYFCASSRPGQGSGNTIYFGEGSWLTVV.

V usage is TRBV7-2 and J usage is TRBJ1-5; TRBD1 agrees at 11 bases. Germline trimming cut 3 bases from V and 4 bases from J; bases unmatched to any gene: 5. The CDR3 has 16 amino acids. CDR1 is SGHTA, CDR2 FQGNSA, per germline. The CDR3 nucleotides read TGTGCCAGCAGCTTGCGGTGGGACAGGGGGAATCAGCCCCAGCATTTT. Amino acid sequence: CASSLRWDRGNQPQHF.

This clonotype was detected only a few times. V and J are TRBV7-9 and TRBJ2-2; 11 bases agree with TRBD2. After removal of 1 base from V and 7 bases from J, the junction contained 8 bases not matched to a gene. This CDR3 is 17 amino acids long. The germline V gene encodes CDR1 SEHNR and CDR2 FQNEAQ (reference sequence). The CDR3 bases are TGTGCCAGCAGCTTAGTTGTGACTAGCGGGATCTACGGGGAGCTGTTTTTT. Translation: CASSLVVTSGIYGELFF.